Each of the 5 T cell receptor beta chains below was sequenced from the same sample in a study of blood T cell repertoires in COVID-19. Clones were sequenced by immunoSEQ multiplex PCR, and TCRdb holds only the in-frame ones, with some missing. The data contain roughly 200,000 clones, roughly nine tenths of them seen just once; the ten biggest clones take up 20% to 25%. Sequenced material: peripheral blood. The receptors stem from a man between 60 and 70 years old with active or convalescent COVID-19.

The chain uses TRBV25-1 and TRBJ1-1; 7 positions agree with TRBD1. CDR1 MGHDK and CDR2 SYGVNS come from the germline V gene. J was trimmed by 1 base and V by 4 bases; bases with no gene match: 6. The length of the CDR3 is 15 residues. The CDR3 protein is CASSANRGRNTEAFF. The CDR3 region has the DNA TGTGCCAGCAGTGCAAACAGGGGTAGGAACACTGAAGCTTTCTTT.

A remark on this clone: Other DNA sequences from this sample encode an identical CDR3 as well. The chain employs TRBV6-5 and TRBJ1-5; the match to TRBD1 covers 7 bases. Germline trimming cut 5 bases from V and 5 bases from J; bases unmatched to any gene: 3. In germline, CDR1 is MNHEY, CDR2 SVGAGI. This CDR3 spans 13 amino acids. CDR3 amino acids: CASSRQGDQPQHF. Here the CDR3 DNA reads TGTGCCAGCAGTCGTCAGGGGGATCAGCCCCAGCATTTT.

The chain recombines TRBV6-6 with TRBJ1-3, with D possibly TRBD1 on 5 matching bases. Trimming removed 6 bases from V and 0 bases from J, with 9 bases in between. The germline V gene encodes CDR1 MNHNY and CDR2 SVGAGI (reference sequence). This CDR3 is 14 amino acids long. Here the CDR3 DNA reads TGTGCCAGCAGAAAGGACACCTCTGGAAACACCATATATTTT. Translation: CASRKDTSGNTIYF.

The V and J genes are TRBV6-4 and TRBJ2-3, with 7 bases matching TRBD2. This CDR3 is built from 18 residues. The trim removed 9 bases at V and 2 bases at J, leaving 20 bases unmatched. Germline loops: CDR1 MRHNA, CDR2 SNTAGT. The DNA of the CDR3 is TGTGCCAGGATCCCTTCCAAGCTAGCGGAGATATTCACAGATACGCAGTATTTT. It codes for CARIPSKLAEIFTDTQYF.

This clone was seen just once. The chain employs TRBV5-1 and TRBJ2-5, with 8 bases identical to TRBD2. Germline V CDR1 and CDR2: SGHRS, YFSETQ. With V trimmed by 3 bases and J by 2 bases, 6 bases remained unmatched. CDR3 length: 15 residues. The CDR3 sequence is CASSSLGTSQETQYF. The CDR3 bases are TGCGCCAGCAGCTCATTAGGGACTAGTCAAGAGACCCAGTACTTC. Full variable domain (missing parts from reference TRBV5-1 and TRBJ2-5): KAGVTQTPRYLIKTRGQQVTLSCSPISGHRSVSWYQQTPGQGLQFLFEYFSETQRNKGNFPGRFSGRQFSNSRSEMNVSTLELGDSALYLCASSSLGTSQETQYFGPGTRLLVL.